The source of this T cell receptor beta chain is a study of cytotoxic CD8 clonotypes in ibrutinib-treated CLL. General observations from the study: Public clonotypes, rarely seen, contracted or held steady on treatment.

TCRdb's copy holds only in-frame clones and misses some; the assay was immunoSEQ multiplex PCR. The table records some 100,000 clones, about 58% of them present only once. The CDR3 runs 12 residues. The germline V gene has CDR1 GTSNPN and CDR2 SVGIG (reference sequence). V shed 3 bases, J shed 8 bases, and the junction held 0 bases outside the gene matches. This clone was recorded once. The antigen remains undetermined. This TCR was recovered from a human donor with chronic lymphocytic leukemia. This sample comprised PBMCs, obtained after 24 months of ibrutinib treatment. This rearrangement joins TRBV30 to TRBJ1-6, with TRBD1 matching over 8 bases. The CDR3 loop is CAWRTGDSPLHF. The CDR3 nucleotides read TGTGCCTGGAGGACAGGGGATTCACCCCTCCACTTT.